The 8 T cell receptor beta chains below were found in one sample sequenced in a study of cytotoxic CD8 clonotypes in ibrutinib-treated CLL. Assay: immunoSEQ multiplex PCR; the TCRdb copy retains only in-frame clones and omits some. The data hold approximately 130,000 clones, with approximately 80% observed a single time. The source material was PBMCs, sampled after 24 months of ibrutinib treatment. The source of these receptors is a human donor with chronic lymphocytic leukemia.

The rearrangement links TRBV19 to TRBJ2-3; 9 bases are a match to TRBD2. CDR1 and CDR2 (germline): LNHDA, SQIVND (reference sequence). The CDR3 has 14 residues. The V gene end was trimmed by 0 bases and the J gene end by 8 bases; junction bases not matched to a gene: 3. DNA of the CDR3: TGTGCCAGTAGTATAGATGGTAGCGGGGGTACGCAGTATTTT. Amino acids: CASSIDGSGGTQYF.

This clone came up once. The CDR3 DNA follows: TGTGCCAGCAGCGTAGGTCTAGCGCGGGTTGACAATGAGCAGTTCTTC. Amino acid sequence: CASSVGLARVDNEQFF. The chain combines TRBV9 with TRBJ2-1; possible D gene TRBD2, 6 bases. The germline gives CDR1 SGDLS, CDR2 YYNGEE. This CDR3 contains 16 residues. The V end lost 0 bases, the J end lost 5 bases, and 15 bases lay between the germline ends.

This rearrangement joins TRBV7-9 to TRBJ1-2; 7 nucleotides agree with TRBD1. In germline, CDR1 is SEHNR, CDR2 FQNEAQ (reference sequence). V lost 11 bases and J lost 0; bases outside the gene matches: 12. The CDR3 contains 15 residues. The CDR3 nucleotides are TGTGCCGGCACGCCGGGACAGCCTTCTAACTATGGCTACACCTTC. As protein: CAGTPGQPSNYGYTF.

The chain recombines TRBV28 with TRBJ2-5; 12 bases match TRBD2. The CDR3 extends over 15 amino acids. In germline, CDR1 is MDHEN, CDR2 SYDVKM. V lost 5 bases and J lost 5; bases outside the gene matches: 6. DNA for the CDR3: TGTGCCAGCAGTGTTCCCGGGACTAGCGGGGAGACCCAGTACTTC. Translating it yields CASSVPGTSGETQYF.

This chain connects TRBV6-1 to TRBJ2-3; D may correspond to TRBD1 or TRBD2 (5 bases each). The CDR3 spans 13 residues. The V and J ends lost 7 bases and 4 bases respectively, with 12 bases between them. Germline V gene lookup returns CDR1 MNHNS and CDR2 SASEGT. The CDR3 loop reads CASIARGSDTQYF. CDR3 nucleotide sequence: TGTGCCAGCATAGCCCGGGGCTCAGATACGCAGTATTTT.

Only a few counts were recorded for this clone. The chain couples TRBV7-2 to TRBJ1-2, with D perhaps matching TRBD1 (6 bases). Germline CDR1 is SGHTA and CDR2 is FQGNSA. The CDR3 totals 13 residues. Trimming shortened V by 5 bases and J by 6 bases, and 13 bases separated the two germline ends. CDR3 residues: CASSPQGWDGYTF. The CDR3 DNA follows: TGTGCCAGCAGCCCACAGGGCTGGGATGGCTACACCTTC.

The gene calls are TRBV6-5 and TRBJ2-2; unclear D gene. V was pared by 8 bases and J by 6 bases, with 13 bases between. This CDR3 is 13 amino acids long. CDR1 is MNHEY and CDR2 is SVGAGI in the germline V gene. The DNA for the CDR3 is TGTGCCAGCTACAGTTACTTCGCCGGGGAGCTGTTTTTT. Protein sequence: CASYSYFAGELFF.

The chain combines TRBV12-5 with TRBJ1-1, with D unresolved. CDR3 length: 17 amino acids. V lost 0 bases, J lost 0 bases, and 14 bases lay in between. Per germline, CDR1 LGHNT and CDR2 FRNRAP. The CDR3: CASGLVVSRQMNTEAFF. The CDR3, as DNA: TGTGCTAGTGGTTTGGTAGTTAGTCGGCAAATGAACACTGAAGCTTTCTTT.